Listed below are T cell receptor beta chains from one sample, sequenced in a study of cytomegalovirus exposure and HLA in healthy donors. Profiling relied on immunoSEQ multiplex PCR, and the TCRdb table lists in-frame clones only, not all of them. The repertoire includes roughly 100,000 clones, under 85% of them detected once, and approximately 1.3% sits in the top ten. The sample consisted of PBMCs. These receptors all come from a man between 35 and 55 years old in good health and CMV-seronegative. The CDR3 runs from the conserved cysteine through the conserved F or W. D genes are given only for firm matches. Clone size appears in some rows only: once, few, many, or a class for an expanded clone.

abundance: once
v_gene: TRBV4-3
d_gene: NA
j_gene: TRBJ1-6
CDR3nt: TGCGCCAGCAGCCAAGATTCGATTAGCTCCTATAATTCACCCCTCCACTTT
CDR3aa: CASSQDSISSYNSPLHF

abundance: NA
v_gene: TRBV4-3
d_gene: NA
j_gene: TRBJ2-1
CDR3nt: TGCGCCAGCAGCCAAGATTTAGCTAGCGCAAACTACAATGAGCAGTTCTTC
CDR3aa: CASSQDLASANYNEQFF

abundance: few
v_gene: TRBV4-1
d_gene: TRBD1
j_gene: TRBJ2-7
CDR3nt: TGCGCCAGCAGGGACAGGGACCACAGCTCCTACGAGCAGTACTTC
CDR3aa: CASRDRDHSSYEQYF

abundance: NA
v_gene: TRBV29-1
d_gene: NA
j_gene: TRBJ2-7
CDR3nt: TGCAGCGTTGAAGGGGGGGTAGGGGCCTACGAGCAGTACTTC
CDR3aa: CSVEGGVGAYEQYF

abundance: once
v_gene: TRBV6-5
d_gene: TRBD2
j_gene: TRBJ2-7
CDR3nt: TGTGCCAGCAATCCCGCGGGGGGACCCTACGAGCAGTACTTC
CDR3aa: CASNPAGGPYEQYF

abundance: NA
v_gene: TRBV6-5
d_gene: NA
j_gene: TRBJ1-6
CDR3nt: TGTGCCAGCAGTCCACAGGATAATTCACCCCTCCACTTT
CDR3aa: CASSPQDNSPLHF

abundance: NA
v_gene: TRBV20-1
d_gene: NA
j_gene: TRBJ2-5
CDR3nt: TGCAGTGCTCCGAGGCAAGAGACCCAGTACTTC
CDR3aa: CSAPRQETQYF

abundance: NA
v_gene: TRBV9
d_gene: NA
j_gene: TRBJ1-2
CDR3nt: TGTGCCAGCAGCGGAGGGAGTGGCGGCCCATATGGCTACACCTTC
CDR3aa: CASSGGSGGPYGYTF

abundance: NA
v_gene: TRBV27
d_gene: TRBD2
j_gene: TRBJ2-7
CDR3nt: TGTGCCAGCAGTTTAGGAGCGGGGGGGGCCTACGAGCAGTACTTC
CDR3aa: CASSLGAGGAYEQYF

abundance: NA
v_gene: TRBV6-5
d_gene: NA
j_gene: TRBJ2-5
CDR3nt: TGTGCCAGCAGTTACTCTGGGGCCCAAGAGACCCAGTACTTC
CDR3aa: CASSYSGAQETQYF

abundance: NA
v_gene: TRBV21-1
d_gene: NA
j_gene: TRBJ2-7
CDR3nt: TGTGCCAGCAGCGAAACACCTACTAGCGGGAGCTCCTACGAGCAGTACTTC
CDR3aa: CASSETPTSGSSYEQYF

abundance: NA
v_gene: TRBV19
d_gene: NA
j_gene: TRBJ2-7
CDR3nt: TGTGCCAGTAGTTTCCGGGGCTCCTACGAGCAGTACTTC
CDR3aa: CASSFRGSYEQYF

abundance: NA
v_gene: TRBV5-1
d_gene: NA
j_gene: TRBJ1-3
CDR3nt: TGCGCCAGCAGCTTGGAGGCAGGGACTGGAAACACCATATATTTT
CDR3aa: CASSLEAGTGNTIYF

abundance: many
v_gene: TRBV6-5
d_gene: TRBD1
j_gene: TRBJ1-5
CDR3nt: TGTGCCAGCAGTTACGGCAGGGGGAGCAATCAGCCCCAGCATTTT
CDR3aa: CASSYGRGSNQPQHF

abundance: NA
v_gene: TRBV5-1
d_gene: TRBD2
j_gene: TRBJ2-7
CDR3nt: TGCGCCAGCAGCCCCTTAGCGGGAGCCGGCGAGCAGTACTTC
CDR3aa: CASSPLAGAGEQYF

abundance: NA
v_gene: TRBV6-1
d_gene: TRBD1
j_gene: TRBJ2-5
CDR3nt: TGTGCCAGCCAAGGACAGGGCTTGATTGGGGAGACCCAGTACTTC
CDR3aa: CASQGQGLIGETQYF

abundance: NA
v_gene: TRBV5-1
d_gene: NA
j_gene: TRBJ1-5
CDR3nt: TGCGCCAGCAGCTTGGGGGTTCCGGGAAATCAGCCCCAGCATTTT
CDR3aa: CASSLGVPGNQPQHF

abundance: NA
v_gene: TRBV28
d_gene: TRBD1
j_gene: TRBJ1-5
CDR3nt: TGTGCCAGCACCCGGACAGGGGGCAGCAATTTGGGCAATCAGCCCCAGCATTTT
CDR3aa: CASTRTGGSNLGNQPQHF

abundance: NA
v_gene: TRBV6-6
d_gene: NA
j_gene: TRBJ1-2
CDR3nt: TGTGCCAGCACACAGAACCTAAATTATGGCTACACCTTC
CDR3aa: CASTQNLNYGYTF

abundance: NA
v_gene: TRBV10-3
d_gene: TRBD2
j_gene: TRBJ2-7
CDR3nt: TGTGCCACGGGACTGGCTAGCGGGAGGGCCGCCGAGCAGTACTTC
CDR3aa: CATGLASGRAAEQYF

abundance: NA
v_gene: TRBV9
d_gene: TRBD1
j_gene: TRBJ2-7
CDR3nt: TGTGCCAGCAGCCCCCAGAGCCTTGGACAGGGGGCCTACGAGCAGTACTTC
CDR3aa: CASSPQSLGQGAYEQYF

abundance: NA
v_gene: TRBV19
d_gene: TRBD1
j_gene: TRBJ1-2
CDR3nt: TGTGCCAGTAGTACCGCAGGGGGAGTTGGCTATGGCTACACCTTC
CDR3aa: CASSTAGGVGYGYTF

abundance: NA
v_gene: TRBV5-8
d_gene: TRBD2
j_gene: TRBJ2-2
CDR3nt: TGTGCCAGCAGCTTGGGACTAGCGGTCCTCTCGAGCGACGGGGAGCTGTTTTTT
CDR3aa: CASSLGLAVLSSDGELFF

abundance: NA
v_gene: TRBV5-3
d_gene: TRBD2
j_gene: TRBJ2-7
CDR3nt: TGTGCCGACCGCACGGGACTAGCGGTCTCCTACGAGCAGTACTTC
CDR3aa: CADRTGLAVSYEQYF

abundance: NA
v_gene: TRBV7-9
d_gene: NA
j_gene: TRBJ1-2
CDR3nt: TGTTCCAGCAGCTTAATCTACCAAGACAGTACCTATGGCTACACCTTC
CDR3aa: CSSSLIYQDSTYGYTF

abundance: NA
v_gene: TRBV15
d_gene: NA
j_gene: TRBJ2-1
CDR3nt: TGTGCCACCAGCAGGGCTAGATCCGAGCAGTTCTTC
CDR3aa: CATSRARSEQFF

abundance: NA
v_gene: TRBV6-1
d_gene: TRBD2
j_gene: TRBJ2-5
CDR3nt: TGTGCCAGCAGGACTAGCGGGAGGAGGGAGACCCAGTACTTC
CDR3aa: CASRTSGRRETQYF

abundance: NA
v_gene: TRBV21-1
d_gene: NA
j_gene: TRBJ1-6
CDR3nt: TGTGCCAGCAGCGCCCGACAGAATTCACCCCTCCACTTT
CDR3aa: CASSARQNSPLHF

abundance: NA
v_gene: TRBV15
d_gene: NA
j_gene: TRBJ1-1
CDR3nt: TGTGCCACCAGCATTAATACAGTGAACACTGAAGCTTTCTTT
CDR3aa: CATSINTVNTEAFF

abundance: NA
v_gene: TRBV5-5
d_gene: TRBD1
j_gene: TRBJ2-5
CDR3nt: TGTGCCAGCAGCCAGCGGACAGGGGCGCAAGAGACCCAGTACTTC
CDR3aa: CASSQRTGAQETQYF

abundance: NA
v_gene: TRBV6-5
d_gene: TRBD2
j_gene: TRBJ2-7
CDR3nt: TGTGCCAGCAGGCTAGCGGGAGTGGATTACGAGCAGTACTTC
CDR3aa: CASRLAGVDYEQYF

abundance: NA
v_gene: TRBV6-6
d_gene: TRBD1
j_gene: TRBJ2-3
CDR3nt: TGTGCCAGCAGTTACGGGACAGGGTATCAAGATACGCAGTATTTT
CDR3aa: CASSYGTGYQDTQYF

abundance: NA
v_gene: TRBV19
d_gene: TRBD2
j_gene: TRBJ2-3
CDR3nt: TGTGCCAGTAGTAGACTAGCGGGTCTCACAGATACGCAGTATTTT
CDR3aa: CASSRLAGLTDTQYF

abundance: NA
v_gene: TRBV10-2
d_gene: TRBD1
j_gene: TRBJ1-1
CDR3nt: TGCGCCAGCAGTCCCCCCGACAGGGTAGTAGAAGCTTTCTTT
CDR3aa: CASSPPDRVVEAFF

abundance: NA
v_gene: TRBV27
d_gene: NA
j_gene: TRBJ1-1
CDR3nt: TGTGCCAGCAGGCAGACAGACACTGAAGCTTTCTTT
CDR3aa: CASRQTDTEAFF

abundance: NA
v_gene: TRBV11-2
d_gene: TRBD2
j_gene: TRBJ2-7
CDR3nt: TGTGCCAGCAGCCCGGGGGCCAGCGGGAGAACCTACGAGCAGTACTTC
CDR3aa: CASSPGASGRTYEQYF

abundance: NA
v_gene: TRBV4-3
d_gene: NA
j_gene: TRBJ1-2
CDR3nt: TGCGCCAGCAGCCAAGAAACAGGGTCAGGCTATGGCTACACCTTC
CDR3aa: CASSQETGSGYGYTF

abundance: NA
v_gene: TRBV5-6
d_gene: TRBD1
j_gene: TRBJ1-5
CDR3nt: TGTGCCAGCAGCATGGGACAGGGTGGCCAGCCCCAGCATTTT
CDR3aa: CASSMGQGGQPQHF

abundance: NA
v_gene: TRBV7-9
d_gene: TRBD2
j_gene: TRBJ2-1
CDR3nt: TGTGCCAGCAGTTTTCGGACTAGCGGGAGCGGTGAGCAGTTCTTC
CDR3aa: CASSFRTSGSGEQFF

abundance: NA
v_gene: TRBV9
d_gene: TRBD2
j_gene: TRBJ2-5
CDR3nt: TGTGCCAGCAGCGTAGGAGCTAGCGGGGCGGAGACCCAGTACTTC
CDR3aa: CASSVGASGAETQYF

abundance: once
v_gene: TRBV6-5
d_gene: TRBD1
j_gene: TRBJ2-7
CDR3nt: TGTGCCAGCATCGAGACAGGGGGCAGGGGCGAGCAGTACTTC
CDR3aa: CASIETGGRGEQYF

abundance: NA
v_gene: TRBV18
d_gene: NA
j_gene: TRBJ1-5
CDR3nt: TGTGCCAGCTCACCCCACCCGATTAACAGGGACGACCAGCCCCAGCATTTT
CDR3aa: CASSPHPINRDDQPQHF

abundance: NA
v_gene: TRBV6-1
d_gene: TRBD1
j_gene: TRBJ1-5
CDR3nt: TGTGCCAGCAGTGCCCGACAGGGACAACAGAGTCAGCCCCAGCATTTT
CDR3aa: CASSARQGQQSQPQHF

abundance: once
v_gene: TRBV19
d_gene: NA
j_gene: TRBJ2-7
CDR3nt: TGTGCCAGTAGCCGCCTGTCGGGACTCCTCTACGAGCAGTACTTC
CDR3aa: CASSRLSGLLYEQYF

abundance: few
v_gene: TRBV7-6
d_gene: NA
j_gene: TRBJ1-5
CDR3nt: TGTGCCAGCAGTACTACCGTGGGGGGAACCCAGCCCCAGCATTTT
CDR3aa: CASSTTVGGTQPQHF

abundance: NA
v_gene: TRBV18
d_gene: TRBD1
j_gene: TRBJ2-1
CDR3nt: TGTGCCAGCTCAACCGGGACAGGGGGCTTGGGTGAGCAGTTCTTC
CDR3aa: CASSTGTGGLGEQFF

abundance: NA
v_gene: TRBV11-3
d_gene: TRBD1
j_gene: TRBJ1-1
CDR3nt: TGTGCCAGCAGCTCCCCGGGACAGAAGAACACTGAAGCTTTCTTT
CDR3aa: CASSSPGQKNTEAFF

abundance: NA
v_gene: TRBV5-1
d_gene: TRBD2
j_gene: TRBJ2-1
CDR3nt: TGCGCCAGCAGCTTGGCCCCCTCGGGGGGTGGGGGGTCCTACAATGAGCAGTTCTTC
CDR3aa: CASSLAPSGGGGSYNEQFF

abundance: NA
v_gene: TRBV6-5
d_gene: NA
j_gene: TRBJ1-3
CDR3nt: TGTGCCAGCATTTCGTTGCGCCTGAACACCATATATTTT
CDR3aa: CASISLRLNTIYF

abundance: few
v_gene: TRBV5-4
d_gene: NA
j_gene: TRBJ2-1
CDR3nt: TGTGCCAGCAGCTTGGCGGGACTAGGGGGCGATGAGCAGTTCTTC
CDR3aa: CASSLAGLGGDEQFF

abundance: few
v_gene: TRBV11-3
d_gene: NA
j_gene: TRBJ2-7
CDR3nt: TGTGCCAGCAGCTTAGGGGCGGGAGAGCAGTACTTC
CDR3aa: CASSLGAGEQYF

abundance: NA
v_gene: TRBV2
d_gene: TRBD1
j_gene: TRBJ2-7
CDR3nt: TGTGCCAGCAGTGCCGGGACAGGGACCTACGAGCAGTACTTC
CDR3aa: CASSAGTGTYEQYF

abundance: few
v_gene: TRBV28
d_gene: NA
j_gene: TRBJ1-4
CDR3nt: TGTGCCAGCATCCAACGGGGGGGTTGGAATGAAAAACTGTTTTTT
CDR3aa: CASIQRGGWNEKLFF

abundance: few
v_gene: TRBV7-9
d_gene: TRBD1
j_gene: TRBJ1-1
CDR3nt: TGTGCCAGCAGCTTCGACAGGGGCACTGAAGCTTTCTTT
CDR3aa: CASSFDRGTEAFF

abundance: few
v_gene: TRBV18
d_gene: TRBD2
j_gene: TRBJ2-7
CDR3nt: TGTGCCAGCTCACCAGGACTAGCGGGAGCCGAGCAGTACTTC
CDR3aa: CASSPGLAGAEQYF